The present T cell receptor (beta chain) was sequenced within a study of control samples from healthy donors and cancer patients. CDR1 and CDR2 (germline): SGHTA, FQGTGA. Unmatched junction bases numbered 10, after V lost 5 bases and J lost 5 bases. This CDR3 has 15 residues. Profiled with immunoSEQ multiplex PCR; TCRdb holds only in-frame clones, not every one. The table has approximately 170,000 clones, roughly 92% seen once. V usage is TRBV7-3 and J usage is TRBJ2-5, with 8 positions matching TRBD1. Source material: blood. The clonotype was recovered from a woman between 25 and 40 years old in good health. The CDR3 region has the DNA TGTGCCAGCAGCGTACAGGGGGTAGAGGGTGAGACCCAGTACTTC. Protein product: CASSVQGVEGETQYF.